This T cell receptor beta chain stems from a study of radiation and T cells in renal cell carcinoma. Noted time point: blood 2 weeks post-SBRT. Treatment described: 15 Gy SBRT to primary tumor, nephrectomy 4 weeks later. Sequenced by immunoSEQ multiplex PCR; TCRdb stores in-frame clones only, minus some. The table shows some 60,000 clones, with around 78% occurring only once. CDR1 is SEHNR, CDR2 FQNEAQ, per germline (reference sequence). Trimming removed 6 bases at V and 5 bases at J, with 26 bases between. The CDR3 is 18 residues long. The genes are TRBV7-9 and TRBJ1-5; D is unclear. The sequence derives from a man between 60 and 75 years old with renal cell carcinoma. Here the sequenced sample was blood, taken from a patient whose treatment included radiotherapy and nephrectomy. This CDR3 reads CASRHKFPGRKTDQPQHF. The CDR3 nucleotides read TGTGCCAGCAGACATAAATTTCCGGGCAGGAAGACTGATCAGCCCCAGCATTTT. The full variable domain, completed using reference TRBV7-9 and TRBJ1-5, is DTGVSQNPRHKITKRGQNVTFRCDPISEHNRLYWYRQTLGQGPEFLTYFQNEAQLEKSRLLSDRFSAERPKGSFSTLEIQRTEQGDSAMYLCASRHKFPGRKTDQPQHFGDGTRLSIL.